Following are 26 T cell receptor beta chains from one sample sequenced in a study of CD8+ T cells in alopecia areata. cDNA reverse transcribed from extracted RNA served as the sequencing template. Sequencing used immunoSEQ multiplex PCR; TCRdb keeps in-frame clones, though not all of them. The table shows about 140,000 clones, with 55% occurring only once. Sequenced sample: CD4+ T cells sorted from blood. The receptors were gathered from a human donor in good health.

The J gene is TRBJ2-5, the V gene TRBV29-1, with 9 bases fitting TRBD2. CDR3 size: 14 residues. V was pared by 7 bases and J by 1 base, with 7 bases of the junction left unmatched. Germline CDR1 and CDR2: SQVTM and ANQGSEA. As DNA, the CDR3 is TGCAGCGGTGTAGCGGGAGCGCTCCAAGAGACCCAGTACTTC. Its protein product is CSGVAGALQETQYF.

The chain links TRBV18 to TRBJ1-1, with TRBD1 as a possible D gene (6 bases). V dropped 6 bases and J dropped 3 bases, with 11 bases sitting between them. Germline CDR1 KGHSH, CDR2 LQKENI. The CDR3 consists of 13 residues. This chain's CDR3 is CASSPDRYTEAFF. The CDR3 coding sequence is TGTGCCAGCTCGCCCGACAGGTACACTGAAGCTTTCTTT. Looking up the rest from reference TRBV18 and TRBJ1-1 gives the full variable domain: NAGVMQNPRHLVRRRGQEARLRCSPMKGHSHVYWYRQLPEEGLKFMVYLQKENIIDESGMPKERFSAEFPKEGPSILRIQQVVRGDSAAYFCASSPDRYTEAFFGQGTRLTVV.

This clone was observed a handful of times. The chain joins TRBV15 to TRBJ2-1; TRBD2 matches 13 bases. CDR1 is LNHNV and CDR2 is YYDKDF in the germline V gene (reference sequence). The V segment lost 8 bases and the J segment 7 bases; nucleotides outside the gene matches: 2. CDR3 length: 13 amino acids. DNA of the CDR3: TGTGCCACCGGGACTAGCGGGATTAATGAGCAGTTCTTC. Translated: CATGTSGINEQFF.

This chain joins TRBV18 and TRBJ2-3; 14 bases are shared with TRBD2. V shed 3 bases and J 3 bases; nucleotides not matched to a gene: 5. Germline V gives CDR1 KGHSH, CDR2 LQKENI. CDR3 size: 17 residues. The CDR3 DNA reads TGTGCCAGCTCACCCCCCGGACTAGCGGGAGGAACAGATACGCAGTATTTT. It codes for CASSPPGLAGGTDTQYF.

The V call is TRBV15, the J call TRBJ1-5; D is possibly TRBD1 (5 bases). The CDR3 loop spans 15 amino acids. Germline V lookup: CDR1 LNHNV, CDR2 YYDKDF (reference sequence). Trimming removed 3 bases at V and 4 bases at J, with 13 bases between. CDR3 bases: TGTGCCACCAGCAGCTTAGAGGGGAAGAATCAGCCCCAGCATTTT. Its translation: CATSSLEGKNQPQHF.

V gene TRBV7-8 combines with J gene TRBJ2-7; perhaps TRBD1 as D (7 bases). Germline V gene sequence: CDR1 SGHVS, CDR2 FQNEAQ. This CDR3 is built from 15 residues. Trimming removed 5 bases at V and 3 bases at J, with 17 bases between. This chain's CDR3 is CASSQVAGQNYEQYF. CDR3 sequence (DNA): TGTGCCAGCAGCCAGGTGGCGGGACAGAACTACGAGCAGTACTTC.

The chain has TRBV4-1 and TRBJ2-7; D gene unclear. V lost 1 base and J lost 2, with 3 bases in between. This CDR3 comprises 12 residues. Germline V gene data show CDR1 as MGHRA and CDR2 as YSYEKL. As DNA, the CDR3 is TGCGCCAGCAGCCAAGGTCCCTACGAGCAGTACTTC. Translation: CASSQGPYEQYF.

V gene TRBV30 combines with J gene TRBJ1-5; perhaps TRBD1 as D (5 bases). Germline V lookup: CDR1 GTSNPN, CDR2 SVGIG (reference sequence). This CDR3 spans 12 amino acids. V dropped 8 bases and J dropped 6 bases, with 14 bases sitting between them. The CDR3 bases are TGTGCCCCGAAGGAGGGACGTCAGCCCCAGCATTTT. It codes for CAPKEGRQPQHF.

Points on this clone: The same CDR3 can be traced to other DNA sequences in this sample. The CDR3 DNA is TGCGCCAGCAGCTTAGGGTCTGGGGCCAACGTCCTGACTTTC. As protein: CASSLGSGANVLTF. This chain connects TRBV5-1 to TRBJ2-6; D unclear. Germline CDR1 is SGHRS and CDR2 is YFSETQ. Trimming removed 2 bases from V and 1 base from J, with 4 bases in between. The CDR3 has 14 amino acids. Using reference TRBV5-1 and TRBJ2-6 for the parts outside the CDR3, the full variable domain is KAGVTQTPRYLIKTRGQQVTLSCSPISGHRSVSWYQQTPGQGLQFLFEYFSETQRNKGNFPGRFSGRQFSNSRSEMNVSTLELGDSALYLCASSLGSGANVLTFGAGSRLTVL.

V gene TRBV15 combines with J gene TRBJ1-5, with 10 bases matching TRBD1. Per the germline V gene, CDR1 is LNHNV and CDR2 is YYDKDF (reference sequence). The CDR3 consists of 14 residues. V was clipped by 4 bases and J by 7 bases; unmatched bases: 4. CDR3 nucleotide sequence: TGTGCCACCAGCAAGACAGGGGGCGGCCAGCCCCAGCATTTT. This encodes CATSKTGGGQPQHF.

This clone was counted a few times. Here the CDR3 DNA reads TGTGCCAGCAGTCGTCGGGAGGGTGGCTATGGCTACACCTTC. This encodes CASSRREGGYGYTF. The chain couples TRBV6-5 to TRBJ1-2; D not certain. The length of the CDR3 is 14 residues. CDR1 and CDR2 (germline): MNHEY, SVGAGI. V was pared by 5 bases and J by 4 bases, with 14 bases between.

Only a few counts were recorded for this clone. This chain joins TRBV28 and TRBJ2-7, with D possibly matching TRBD1 (5 bases). The CDR3 is 12 amino acids. CDR1 and CDR2 (germline): MDHEN, SYDVKM. V dropped 5 bases and J dropped 3 bases, with 8 bases sitting between them. DNA for the CDR3: TGTGCCAGCAGTGTGACAGTCTACGAGCAGTACTTC. Translated: CASSVTVYEQYF.

The chain is built from TRBV27 and TRBJ2-3, with 7 bases fitting TRBD1. The germline V gene encodes CDR1 MNHEY and CDR2 SMNVEV (reference sequence). The CDR3 covers 12 residues. The J segment lost 4 bases and the V segment lost 8 bases, leaving 3 bases of the junction unmatched. For the CDR3, the DNA is TGTGCCAGCTCGACAGGGTCAGATACGCAGTATTTT. The encoded protein is CASSTGSDTQYF.

This chain links TRBV2 with TRBJ1-2, with D possibly being TRBD1 (6 bases). Trimming removed 6 bases at V and 2 bases at J, with 13 bases between. The CDR3 has 14 amino acids. Germline V gene sequence: CDR1 SNHLY, CDR2 FYNNEI. CDR3 protein: CASRQQGRNYGYTF. CDR3 DNA: TGTGCCAGCAGACAACAGGGACGGAACTATGGCTACACCTTC.

The chain has TRBV27 and TRBJ2-5; tentative D call: TRBD2 (6 bases). The CDR3 covers 14 residues. CDR1 MNHEY and CDR2 SMNVEV come from the germline V gene (reference sequence). V lost 11 bases and J lost 7, with 23 bases in between. CDR3 sequence: CAGEDLLADGTQYF. The CDR3 nucleotides read TGTGCCGGGGAGGACCTCCTGGCGGATGGGACCCAGTACTTC.

This clone was seen ten or more times. This sequence joins TRBV7-9 and TRBJ1-2, with D unclear. Trimming took off 5 bases at V and 4 bases at J, with 8 bases between the two ends. Germline V CDR1 and CDR2: SEHNR, FQNEAQ (reference sequence). CDR3 length: 12 amino acids. The CDR3 DNA reads as TGTGCCAGCAGCCCATCGCGCTATGGCTACACCTTC. It specifies CASSPSRYGYTF.

This chain connects TRBV6-5 to TRBJ1-3; 9 bases map to TRBD1. Germline loops: CDR1 MNHEY, CDR2 SVGAGI. V dropped 8 bases and J dropped 5; count of bases not matched to a gene: 7. The CDR3 is 14 amino acids. The CDR3 nucleotides read TGTGCCAGCGCCAAAGGGACAGGGAGAAACACCATATATTTT. This sequence encodes CASAKGTGRNTIYF.

V is TRBV6-6 and J is TRBJ2-7; weak D call: TRBD1 (6 bases). Germline V gene lookup returns CDR1 MNHNY and CDR2 SVGAGI (reference sequence). V was shortened by 5 bases and J by 3 bases, with 8 bases between the two germline ends. The CDR3 has 12 residues. The CDR3 DNA reads TGTGCCAGCAGTCCACAGGGCTACGAGCAGTACTTC. This codes for CASSPQGYEQYF.

This clone was seen more than once but under ten times. The V call is TRBV29-1, the J call TRBJ2-2, with D maybe TRBD2 (5 bases). The germline CDR1 and CDR2 sequences are SQVTM and ANQGSEA. Trimming took 7 bases from V and 4 from J, leaving 16 bases between them. The length of the CDR3 is 14 residues. The CDR3 protein is CSARDPTSTGELFF. CDR3 bases: TGCAGCGCCCGGGATCCTACCAGCACCGGGGAGCTGTTTTTT.

A few counts support this clone. The chain has TRBV10-3 and TRBJ2-5, with TRBD2 identical over 7 bases. The V segment lost 2 bases and the J segment 7 bases; nucleotides outside the gene matches: 10. The CDR3 has 15 amino acids. Germline values: CDR1 ENHRY, CDR2 SYGVKD. The CDR3 is CAISEPIEGRVTQYF. DNA of the CDR3: TGTGCCATCAGTGAGCCAATCGAGGGGAGGGTGACCCAGTACTTC.

The V and J genes are TRBV4-1 and TRBJ2-1, with TRBD2 identical over 11 bases. J gave up 10 bases and V 1 base, and 6 bases lay outside the gene matches. This CDR3 comprises 15 residues. Per the germline V gene, CDR1 is MGHRA and CDR2 is YSYEKL. Here the CDR3 reads CASSQVLAGDGEQFF. The CDR3 bases are TGCGCCAGCAGCCAAGTACTAGCGGGAGACGGGGAGCAGTTCTTC.

V and J are TRBV28 and TRBJ1-1, with D tentatively TRBD1 (5 bases). Germline lookup yields CDR1 MDHEN and CDR2 SYDVKM. The V end was cut by 5 bases, the J end by 5 bases, with 27 bases between. The CDR3 loop spans 18 amino acids. The CDR3 reads CASSIPHREWGGRTEAFF. In DNA form, the CDR3 reads TGTGCCAGCAGTATCCCCCACCGGGAGTGGGGGGGTAGAACTGAAGCTTTCTTT.

This clone was detected only a few times. This chain connects TRBV27 to TRBJ2-7; 7 bases are a match to TRBD1. Germline V CDR1 and CDR2: MNHEY, SMNVEV (reference sequence). Trimming took 4 bases from V and 5 from J; bases not matched to a gene: 2. The CDR3 totals 12 residues. In DNA form, the CDR3 reads TGTGCCAGCAGTTCGACAGGGAACGAGCAGTACTTC. It encodes CASSSTGNEQYF.

The V and J genes are TRBV9 and TRBJ1-5; 10 nucleotides match TRBD1. Germline lookup yields CDR1 SGDLS and CDR2 YYNGEE. The CDR3 loop spans 16 amino acids. V lost 3 bases and J lost 2; bases outside the gene matches: 5. The CDR3 sequence is CASSGPGTGGNQPQHF. In DNA, the CDR3 is TGTGCCAGCAGCGGCCCTGGGACAGGGGGCAATCAGCCCCAGCATTTT. The full variable domain, in which reference TRBV9 and TRBJ1-5 provide the parts outside the CDR3, is DSGVTQTPKHLITATGQRVTLRCSPRSGDLSVYWYQQSLDQGLQFLIQYYNGEERAKGNILERFSAQQFPDLHSELNLSSLELGDSALYFCASSGPGTGGNQPQHFGDGTRLSIL.

The chain combines TRBV11-1 with TRBJ2-5, with TRBD2 as a possible D gene (6 bases). The CDR3 loop spans 15 amino acids. The ends were cut back, 1 base at V and 4 bases at J, with 13 bases in the middle. Per germline, CDR1 SGHAT and CDR2 FQDESV (reference sequence). Here the CDR3 reads CASSLGDSGGETQYF. CDR3 nucleotide sequence: TGTGCCAGCAGCTTAGGCGATAGCGGTGGAGAGACCCAGTACTTC.

The CDR3 sequence: CASGLAPGQPQHF. The CDR3 DNA is TGTGCTAGTGGTTTGGCCCCCGGTCAGCCCCAGCATTTT. J is TRBJ1-5 and V is TRBV12-5; D gene ambiguous. This CDR3 is built from 13 residues. The germline gives CDR1 LGHNT, CDR2 FRNRAP. V shed 1 base and J shed 6 bases, with 7 bases lying between them.